The rows below give T cell receptor beta chains drawn from one sample of a study of control samples from healthy donors and cancer patients. Using immunoSEQ multiplex PCR, the repertoire was profiled, and TCRdb retains in-frame clones only, with some absent. This sample has roughly 130,000 clones, with just under 95% found just once. Sequencing was done on a sample of PBMCs. Receptors were obtained from a man in his 60s with colorectal cancer. CDR3s include the opening cysteine and the closing phenylalanine or tryptophan. Fields, in order: clone size, D gene, V gene, J gene, CDR3 protein, CDR3 DNA. A D gene is named only where the DNA matches it firmly. A clone size is listed for some rows: how often the clone was seen (once, few, many), or a class if it is expanded.

abundance: NA
d_gene: NA
v_gene: TRBV30
j_gene: TRBJ1-2
CDR3aa: CAWGRRGGSNYGYTF
CDR3nt: TGTGCCTGGGGTCGGAGGGGGGGATCTAACTATGGCTACACCTTC

abundance: NA
d_gene: NA
v_gene: TRBV7-2
j_gene: TRBJ2-7
CDR3aa: CASSYPGHNSYEQYF
CDR3nt: TGTGCCAGCAGTTACCCGGGACACAACTCCTACGAGCAGTACTTC

abundance: NA
d_gene: NA
v_gene: TRBV18
j_gene: TRBJ2-7
CDR3aa: CASSPAGTIPYEQYF
CDR3nt: TGTGCCAGCTCACCCGCCGGGACAATCCCTTACGAGCAGTACTTC

abundance: NA
d_gene: NA
v_gene: TRBV6-5
j_gene: TRBJ1-5
CDR3aa: CATMHEASDQPQHF
CDR3nt: TGTGCCACCATGCACGAAGCGAGTGATCAGCCCCAGCATTTT

abundance: NA
d_gene: NA
v_gene: TRBV4-1
j_gene: TRBJ2-2
CDR3aa: CASSPPLGGGGNTGELFF
CDR3nt: TGCGCCAGCAGCCCCCCCCTAGGGGGCGGGGGGAACACCGGGGAGCTGTTTTTT

abundance: NA
d_gene: NA
v_gene: TRBV2
j_gene: TRBJ2-7
CDR3aa: CASSESSLRYEQYF
CDR3nt: TGTGCCAGCAGTGAATCTAGCCTCCGCTACGAGCAGTACTTC

abundance: once
d_gene: NA
v_gene: TRBV3-1/TRBV3-2
j_gene: TRBJ2-7
CDR3aa: CASSQDIRAEQYF
CDR3nt: TGTGCCAGCAGCCAAGATATTAGGGCCGAGCAGTACTTC

abundance: NA
d_gene: NA
v_gene: TRBV6-5
j_gene: TRBJ1-4
CDR3aa: CASKSATNEKLFF
CDR3nt: TGTGCCAGCAAGAGCGCAACTAATGAAAAACTGTTTTTT

abundance: NA
d_gene: NA
v_gene: TRBV10-3
j_gene: TRBJ2-2
CDR3aa: CATARDTGELFF
CDR3nt: TGTGCCACCGCTAGGGACACCGGGGAGCTGTTTTTT

abundance: NA
d_gene: TRBD1
v_gene: TRBV5-1
j_gene: TRBJ1-2
CDR3aa: CASSGGQGNYGYTF
CDR3nt: TGCGCCAGCAGCGGCGGACAGGGCAACTATGGCTACACCTTC

abundance: NA
d_gene: NA
v_gene: TRBV18
j_gene: TRBJ1-5
CDR3aa: CASSPGGSHSNQPQHF
CDR3nt: TGTGCCAGCTCACCCGGGGGGTCCCATAGCAATCAGCCCCAGCATTTT

abundance: NA
d_gene: NA
v_gene: TRBV5-6
j_gene: TRBJ2-7
CDR3aa: CASSPGVGGSPYEQYF
CDR3nt: TGTGCCAGCAGCCCGGGAGTTGGGGGATCGCCCTACGAGCAGTACTTC

abundance: NA
d_gene: NA
v_gene: TRBV24-1
j_gene: TRBJ1-4
CDR3aa: CATSDSGGPGTNEKLFF
CDR3nt: TGTGCCACCAGTGATTCGGGTGGGCCAGGCACTAATGAAAAACTGTTTTTT

abundance: NA
d_gene: NA
v_gene: TRBV5-1
j_gene: TRBJ1-5
CDR3aa: CASSLEGLAREPQHF
CDR3nt: TGCGCCAGCAGCTTGGAGGGATTGGCCCGGGAGCCCCAGCATTTT

abundance: NA
d_gene: TRBD1
v_gene: TRBV10-3
j_gene: TRBJ2-6
CDR3aa: CAIRGTGDPSGANVLTF
CDR3nt: TGTGCCATCAGGGGGACAGGTGACCCCTCTGGGGCCAACGTCCTGACTTTC

abundance: NA
d_gene: NA
v_gene: TRBV18
j_gene: TRBJ1-4
CDR3aa: CASSPPGATNEKLFF
CDR3nt: TGTGCCAGCTCACCACCAGGGGCGACTAATGAAAAACTGTTTTTT

abundance: few
d_gene: NA
v_gene: TRBV9
j_gene: TRBJ2-2
CDR3aa: CASSPGVSGVTGELFF
CDR3nt: TGTGCCAGCAGCCCAGGGGTCAGCGGGGTCACCGGGGAGCTGTTTTTT

abundance: NA
d_gene: TRBD1
v_gene: TRBV6-2/TRBV6-3
j_gene: TRBJ1-1
CDR3aa: CASSSYRGDTEAFF
CDR3nt: TGTGCCAGCAGTTCATACAGGGGGGACACTGAAGCTTTCTTT

abundance: NA
d_gene: NA
v_gene: TRBV28
j_gene: TRBJ1-2
CDR3aa: CASSISPGRIYGYTF
CDR3nt: TGTGCCAGCAGTATATCCCCGGGACGGATATATGGCTACACCTTC

abundance: few
d_gene: NA
v_gene: TRBV6-5
j_gene: TRBJ1-1
CDR3aa: CATTPQGNTEAFF
CDR3nt: TGTGCCACCACTCCCCAGGGGAACACTGAAGCTTTCTTT

abundance: NA
d_gene: NA
v_gene: TRBV14
j_gene: TRBJ1-2
CDR3aa: CASSEGNRESLYYGYTF
CDR3nt: TGTGCCAGCAGTGAAGGAAACAGGGAGTCCCTCTACTATGGCTACACCTTC

abundance: NA
d_gene: NA
v_gene: TRBV6-5
j_gene: TRBJ1-5
CDR3aa: CASNGGGNQPQHF
CDR3nt: TGTGCCAGCAATGGAGGGGGGAATCAGCCCCAGCATTTT

abundance: NA
d_gene: NA
v_gene: TRBV9
j_gene: TRBJ2-3
CDR3aa: CASSVEGGRGDTQYF
CDR3nt: TGTGCCAGCAGCGTAGAGGGGGGCCGGGGAGATACGCAGTATTTT

abundance: NA
d_gene: NA
v_gene: TRBV6-4
j_gene: TRBJ2-3
CDR3aa: CASSDSFTDTQYF
CDR3nt: TGTGCCAGCAGTGACTCCTTCACAGATACGCAGTATTTT

abundance: once
d_gene: NA
v_gene: TRBV30
j_gene: TRBJ2-3
CDR3aa: CAWAPGTLSTDTQYF
CDR3nt: TGTGCCTGGGCTCCGGGGACTCTTAGCACAGATACGCAGTATTTT

abundance: NA
d_gene: NA
v_gene: TRBV4-1
j_gene: TRBJ1-5
CDR3aa: CASSQDLWRSGNQPQHF
CDR3nt: TGCGCCAGCAGCCAAGATCTATGGAGAAGCGGGAATCAGCCCCAGCATTTT

abundance: NA
d_gene: TRBD1
v_gene: TRBV5-8
j_gene: TRBJ1-3
CDR3aa: CASRTTGGFRGNTIYF
CDR3nt: TGTGCCAGCAGAACCACAGGGGGCTTTAGGGGAAACACCATATATTTT

abundance: NA
d_gene: NA
v_gene: TRBV6-6
j_gene: TRBJ1-1
CDR3aa: CASSYLSGNTEAFF
CDR3nt: TGTGCCAGCAGTTATCTGTCGGGGAACACTGAAGCTTTCTTT

abundance: NA
d_gene: NA
v_gene: TRBV14
j_gene: TRBJ2-2
CDR3aa: CASSQFRTVITGELFF
CDR3nt: TGTGCCAGCAGCCAATTCCGGACAGTAATAACCGGGGAGCTGTTTTTT

abundance: once
d_gene: TRBD1
v_gene: TRBV11-3
j_gene: TRBJ2-7
CDR3aa: CASSTEQGAAHRQYF
CDR3nt: TGTGCCAGCAGCACGGAACAGGGGGCAGCCCATCGGCAGTACTTC

abundance: NA
d_gene: NA
v_gene: TRBV9
j_gene: TRBJ1-2
CDR3aa: CASSLARKMGGGLLGYTF
CDR3nt: TGTGCCAGCAGCTTAGCCAGAAAGATGGGCGGAGGTTTGTTGGGCTACACCTTC

abundance: few
d_gene: TRBD1
v_gene: TRBV10-2
j_gene: TRBJ1-5
CDR3aa: CASSDQGGDQPQHF
CDR3nt: TGCGCCAGCAGTGATCAGGGGGGGGATCAGCCCCAGCATTTT

abundance: NA
d_gene: NA
v_gene: TRBV30
j_gene: TRBJ2-3
CDR3aa: CACGGRGAQYF
CDR3nt: TGTGCCTGTGGGGGCAGGGGCGCGCAGTATTTT

abundance: NA
d_gene: NA
v_gene: TRBV10-3
j_gene: TRBJ1-2
CDR3aa: CAINRFLTNPGDGYTF
CDR3nt: TGTGCCATCAACAGATTTTTGACCAACCCCGGGGATGGCTACACCTTC

abundance: once
d_gene: NA
v_gene: TRBV30
j_gene: TRBJ2-7
CDR3aa: CAWSSNYEYEQYF
CDR3nt: TGTGCCTGGAGTTCCAATTACGAATACGAGCAGTACTTC

abundance: NA
d_gene: NA
v_gene: TRBV2
j_gene: TRBJ1-2
CDR3aa: CASSLGRENYGYTF
CDR3nt: TGTGCCAGCAGTTTGGGCAGGGAGAACTATGGCTACACCTTC

abundance: NA
d_gene: TRBD1
v_gene: TRBV9
j_gene: TRBJ1-4
CDR3aa: CASSVEAGGLGKGEKLFF
CDR3nt: TGTGCCAGCAGCGTAGAGGCAGGGGGCCTCGGAAAGGGTGAAAAACTGTTTTTT

abundance: once
d_gene: TRBD1
v_gene: TRBV30
j_gene: TRBJ2-5
CDR3aa: CAWTQGAQETQYF
CDR3nt: TGTGCCTGGACGCAGGGGGCGCAAGAGACCCAGTACTTC

abundance: NA
d_gene: TRBD1
v_gene: TRBV7-6
j_gene: TRBJ2-3
CDR3aa: CASSPGQGLMDTQYF
CDR3nt: TGTGCCAGCAGTCCGGGACAGGGGCTCATGGATACGCAGTATTTT

abundance: NA
d_gene: TRBD2
v_gene: TRBV5-1
j_gene: TRBJ2-7
CDR3aa: CASTPTSGGTSYEQYF
CDR3nt: TGCGCCAGCACCCCCACCAGCGGGGGGACTTCCTACGAGCAGTACTTC

abundance: few
d_gene: NA
v_gene: TRBV2
j_gene: TRBJ1-6
CDR3aa: CASSESKLEDSPLHF
CDR3nt: TGTGCCAGCAGTGAAAGTAAGTTAGAAGATTCACCCCTCCACTTT

abundance: NA
d_gene: NA
v_gene: TRBV6-5
j_gene: TRBJ2-5
CDR3aa: CASIFIGSGRETQYF
CDR3nt: TGTGCCAGCATTTTCATCGGGTCAGGGAGAGAGACCCAGTACTTC

abundance: NA
d_gene: NA
v_gene: TRBV3-1/TRBV3-2
j_gene: TRBJ2-1
CDR3aa: CASSQLGVDNEQFF
CDR3nt: TGTGCCAGCAGCCAACTGGGCGTAGACAATGAGCAGTTCTTC

abundance: NA
d_gene: TRBD1
v_gene: TRBV7-9
j_gene: TRBJ2-3
CDR3aa: CASGTDRTAVTQYF
CDR3nt: TGTGCCAGCGGAACGGACAGGACGGCCGTGACGCAGTATTTT

abundance: NA
d_gene: NA
v_gene: TRBV7-2
j_gene: TRBJ2-5
CDR3aa: CASSAGPETQYF
CDR3nt: TGTGCCAGCAGCGCGGGACCAGAGACCCAGTACTTC

abundance: NA
d_gene: NA
v_gene: TRBV5-6
j_gene: TRBJ1-2
CDR3aa: CASSRQETYGYTF
CDR3nt: TGTGCCAGCAGCCGGCAGGAAACTTATGGCTACACCTTC

abundance: NA
d_gene: NA
v_gene: TRBV6-6
j_gene: TRBJ1-1
CDR3aa: CASSAAMNTEAFF
CDR3nt: TGTGCCAGCAGCGCGGCCATGAACACTGAAGCTTTCTTT